This entry lists 2 T cell receptor beta chains sequenced from one sample in a study of cytomegalovirus exposure and HLA in healthy donors. Vbeta (60) and Jbeta (13) primers were used in the PCR. Only in-frame clones appear in the TCRdb table, and some are missing; sequencing was by immunoSEQ multiplex PCR. The sample has about 140,000 clones; 65% to 80% are singletons. Sequenced sample: PBMCs. The source of these receptors is a middle-aged man in good health and CMV-seronegative.

The genes are TRBV4-1 and TRBJ1-4; perhaps TRBD1 as D (6 bases). Germline-derived CDR1 and CDR2 are MGHRA and YSYEKL. Trimming stripped 3 bases from V and 3 bases from J, with 11 bases between. This CDR3 has 15 residues. This chain's CDR3 is CASSHLQGSNEKLFF. DNA for the CDR3: TGCGCCAGCAGCCACCTACAGGGTTCTAATGAAAAACTGTTTTTT.

This chain links TRBV27 with TRBJ2-7; TRBD2 aligns across 12 bases. The CDR3 has 15 residues. V lost 6 bases and J lost 5; bases outside the gene matches: 8. Per the germline V gene, CDR1 is MNHEY and CDR2 is SMNVEV (reference sequence). In DNA form, the CDR3 reads TGTGCCAGCAGCGTACTAGCGGGAGGCACCCACGAGCAGTACTTC. This gives the protein CASSVLAGGTHEQYF.